This T cell receptor (beta chain) was profiled in a study of cytomegalovirus exposure and HLA in healthy donors. General study results and limits: Among immune exposure information, only CMV serostatus was available. Listed as cytomegalovirus-associated were 150 or so TCR beta chains. Clonal expansion, a later analysis showed, was greater in HLA-associated TCR beta chains than in equally common others.

The CDR3 covers 15 residues. V was clipped by 6 bases and J by 4 bases, with 15 bases between them. In germline, CDR1 is MDHEN, CDR2 SYDVKM. PCR amplification relied on 60 Vbeta primers (plus 13 Jbeta primers). Produced via immunoSEQ multiplex PCR; TCRdb's table is partial and in-frame only. This table has around 150,000 clones, around 77% appearing once. As for this clone: Antigen unknown.

This chain connects TRBV28 to TRBJ1-4, with D uncertain. Sequenced material: PBMCs. The receptor's source is a man aged 30 to 39 in good health and CMV-seronegative. The CDR3: CASSQTGSRNEKLFF. CDR3 bases: TGTGCCAGCAGCCAGACCGGGTCTCGTAATGAAAAACTGTTTTTT.